This T cell receptor (beta chain) was captured in a study of T cell responses to AZD1222 COVID-19 vaccine. Study-wide findings and caveats: Possibly, clonal diversity was underestimated; donors were largely white British and included more females. Targets within unmutated variant regions were reportedly found for nearly half of spike-specific TCRs. There were repertoire samples only from the period after the peak T cell response. There were vaccine-associated CD4 TCRs across spike, dominant at 160-218 and 743-854.

This CDR3 is built from 15 residues. The V and J ends lost 3 bases and 6 bases respectively, with 17 bases between them. Germline-derived CDR1 and CDR2 are LGHDT and YNNKEL (reference sequence). Concerning this clone: Its antigen is unidentified.

The assay was immunoSEQ multiplex PCR, and TCRdb's table has in-frame clones only and misses some. The data hold 130,000 to 150,000 clones, with approximately 91% observed a single time. The rearrangement links TRBV3-1 (or the pseudogene TRBV3-2) to TRBJ1-1; TRBD1 is a possible D gene (5 bases). Sequencing used peripheral blood, obtained 28 days after the second AZD1222 dose. This sequence was found in an adult who received the AZD1222 COVID-19 vaccine. The CDR3 coding sequence is TGTGCCAGCAGCCACGTAAACACGGGGCTTCCTGAAGCTTTCTTT. Translating it yields CASSHVNTGLPEAFF.